Sequencing of this T cell receptor beta chain was carried out in a study of T cells after yellow fever vaccination. Findings and caveats of the study: Clones from primary vaccination mostly reappeared after the booster (about 97% CD4, just over 85% CD8).

Germline CDR1 SGHNT, CDR2 YYREEE (reference sequence). Trimming removed 0 bases from V and 6 bases from J, with 12 bases in between. The CDR3 has 15 amino acids. TCRdb re-called the 5' RACE reads through MiXCR, storing one row per CDR3 protein. The table includes a few hundred thousand distinct CDR3 sequences, about 4% detected once. About this clonotype: Its antigen is unknown.

The sequenced sample was PBMCs, obtained 5 days after the yellow fever booster vaccination. The receptor comes from a man between 18 and 29 years old who received the YFV17D yellow fever vaccine. The chain recombines TRBV5-4 with TRBJ2-2; D gene uncertain. The CDR3 is CASSLDYFSPGELFF. The CDR3 DNA sequence: TGTGCCAGCAGCTTGGACTATTTTTCCCCCGGGGAGCTGTTTTTT.